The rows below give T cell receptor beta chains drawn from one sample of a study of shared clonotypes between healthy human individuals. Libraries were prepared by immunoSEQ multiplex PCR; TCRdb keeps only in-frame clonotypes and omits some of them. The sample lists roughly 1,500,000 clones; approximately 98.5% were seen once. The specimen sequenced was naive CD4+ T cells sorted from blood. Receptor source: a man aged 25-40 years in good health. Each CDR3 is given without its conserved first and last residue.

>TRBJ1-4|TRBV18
ASSPLRGTDEKLF
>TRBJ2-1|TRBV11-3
ASSSRTSGLVSEQF
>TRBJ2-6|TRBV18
ASSPLSGANVLT
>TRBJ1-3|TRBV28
ATKGEFSGNTIY
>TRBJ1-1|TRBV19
ASRPAKNTEAF
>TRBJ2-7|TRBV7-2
ASSAGGSYEQY
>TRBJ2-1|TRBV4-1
ASSLFSRGLGGDEQF
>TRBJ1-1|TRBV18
ASSLGGVGNTEAF
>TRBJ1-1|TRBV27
ASSFSRGGGTEAF
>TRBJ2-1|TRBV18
ASSPPVVDEQF